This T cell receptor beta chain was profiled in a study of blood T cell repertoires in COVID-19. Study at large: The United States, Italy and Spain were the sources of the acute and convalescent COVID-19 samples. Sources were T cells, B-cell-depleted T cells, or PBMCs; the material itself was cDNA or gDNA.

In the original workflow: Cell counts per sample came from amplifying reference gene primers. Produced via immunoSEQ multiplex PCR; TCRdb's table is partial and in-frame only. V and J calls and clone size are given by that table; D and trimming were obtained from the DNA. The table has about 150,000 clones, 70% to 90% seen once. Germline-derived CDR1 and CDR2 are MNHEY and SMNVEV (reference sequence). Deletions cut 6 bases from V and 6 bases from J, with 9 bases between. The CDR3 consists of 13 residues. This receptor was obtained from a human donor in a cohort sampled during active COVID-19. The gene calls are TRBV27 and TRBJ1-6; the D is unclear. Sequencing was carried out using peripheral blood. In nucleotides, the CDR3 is TGTGCCAGCAGCTCCAGATTTAATTCACCCCTCCACTTT. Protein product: CASSSRFNSPLHF.